Below, 31 T cell receptor beta chains from the same sample are listed, as sequenced in a study of T-cell reconstitution after alpha-beta-depleted transplantation in children. For TCRbeta, the library was prepared with unique molecular identifiers. Each CDR3 protein gets one entry after TCRdb re-called the PCR reads with MiXCR. The table includes about 400,000 distinct CDR3 sequences, around 21% detected once. The sample was PBMCs from the stem cell graft donor, taken from the stem cell graft. The receptors originated from a human donor who donated a stem cell graft to a child with acute myeloid leukemia.

This clonotype was recorded once. This chain links TRBV11-2 with TRBJ2-5; 10 bases fit TRBD2. This CDR3 region has 15 residues. Germline CDR1 and CDR2: SGHAT and FQNNGV. The J segment lost 2 bases and the V segment lost 4 bases, leaving 4 bases of the junction unmatched. CDR3 sequence (DNA): TGTGCCAGCAGCTCCGGAGCGGGAGGGCAAGAGACCCAGTACTTC. It is translated as CASSSGAGGQETQYF.

This rearrangement joins TRBV6-1 to TRBJ2-2, with 8 nucleotides matching TRBD1. The CDR3 is made up of 15 amino acids. CDR1 and CDR2 (germline): MNHNS, SASEGT. V lost 6 bases and J lost 6; bases outside the gene matches: 9. The CDR3 sequence: CASSSGTGLAGELFF. The CDR3 DNA reads as TGTGCCAGCAGCTCCGGGACAGGCCTAGCCGGGGAGCTGTTTTTT.

This clonotype was detected a few times. The gene calls are TRBV4-3 and TRBJ1-5; maybe TRBD1 (5 bases). Trimming left V 4 bases short and J 3 bases short, with 13 bases between. Germline CDR1 and CDR2: LGHNA and YSLEER. This CDR3 contains 15 residues. The CDR3 reads CASSLQPGVNQPQHF. In DNA form, the CDR3 reads TGCGCCAGCAGCCTCCAGCCGGGGGTCAATCAGCCCCAGCATTTT.

The CDR3 DNA reads as TGTGCCAGCTCACTAACGGGGATAGACAGGGGCTCGCATCAAGGTCAGCCCCAGCATTTT. It codes for CASSLTGIDRGSHQGQPQHF. The chain joins TRBV18 to TRBJ1-5; TRBD1 agrees at 8 bases. The germline V gene has CDR1 KGHSH and CDR2 LQKENI. The CDR3 contains 20 residues. The V segment lost 4 bases and the J segment 6 bases; nucleotides outside the gene matches: 23.

The V and J genes are TRBV20-1 and TRBJ2-3, with 8 nucleotides matching TRBD2. Germline assignment: CDR1 DFQATT and CDR2 SNEGSKA (reference sequence). With V trimmed by 1 base and J by 3 bases, 6 bases remained unmatched. This CDR3 comprises 15 residues. The CDR3 DNA follows: TGCAGTGCTAGAGGCTCACTAGCGGAGACAGATACGCAGTATTTT. It specifies CSARGSLAETDTQYF.

The V gene is TRBV6-5, the J gene TRBJ2-7; no clear D gene. Trimming pared 4 bases from V and 4 bases from J, leaving 17 bases between. This CDR3 has 15 amino acids. CDR1 is MNHEY and CDR2 is SVGAGI in the germline V gene. CDR3 region: CASSLYVSSQYEQYF. Written as DNA, the CDR3 is TGTGCCAGCAGTTTGTATGTCTCATCCCAATACGAGCAGTACTTC.

Many counts were recorded for this clonotype. This chain uses TRBV10-3 with TRBJ2-1; no firm D call. CDR1 and CDR2 from the germline V gene are ENHRY and SYGVKD. V lost 4 bases and J 5 bases, leaving 15 bases between the germline ends. The CDR3 spans 15 residues. The CDR3 region is CAISAEAMTNNEQFF. The DNA for the CDR3 is TGTGCCATCAGTGCGGAAGCAATGACCAACAATGAGCAGTTCTTC.

This clonotype came up many times. The V gene is TRBV29-1, the J gene TRBJ2-7; TRBD1 might be the D (6 bases). Germline V gene lookup returns CDR1 SQVTM and CDR2 ANQGSEA. Trimming took 1 base from V and 0 from J, leaving 13 bases between them. This CDR3 has 15 amino acids. The CDR3 sequence: CSVEVWDTDSYEQYF. The CDR3 DNA is TGCAGCGTTGAAGTGTGGGACACGGACTCCTACGAGCAGTACTTC.

This clonotype has a count of ten or more. The chain combines TRBV20-1 with TRBJ2-1, with 9 bases fitting TRBD1. Unmatched junction bases numbered 7, after V lost 6 bases and J lost 7 bases. This CDR3 comprises 13 residues. In germline, CDR1 is DFQATT, CDR2 SNEGSKA (reference sequence). This CDR3 is CSAGQGKKNEQFF. The CDR3 nucleotides read TGCAGTGCCGGACAGGGGAAGAAGAATGAGCAGTTCTTC.

The rearrangement joins TRBV20-1 to TRBJ2-7, with D tentatively TRBD1 (6 bases). V was clipped by 0 bases and J by 3 bases, with 9 bases between them. The CDR3 extends over 13 amino acids. Germline-derived CDR1 and CDR2 are DFQATT and SNEGSKA (reference sequence). In nucleotides, the CDR3 is TGCAGTGCTAGAGACCGACAGGACTACGAGCAGTACTTC. It is translated as CSARDRQDYEQYF.

This clonotype showed up just a few times. CDR3 residues: CASSRYSGEQYF. CDR3 DNA sequence: TGTGCCAGCAGCCGATATAGCGGTGAGCAGTACTTC. The V call is TRBV7-2, the J call TRBJ2-7, with D possibly TRBD2 on 6 matching bases. Germline V gene sequence: CDR1 SGHTA, CDR2 FQGNSA. This CDR3 region has 12 residues. V was clipped by 5 bases and J by 7 bases, with 12 bases between them.

This clonotype came up many times. V usage is TRBV27 and J usage is TRBJ2-1, with D maybe TRBD2 (6 bases). Trimming left V 0 bases short and J 4 bases short, with 13 bases between. Germline lookup yields CDR1 MNHEY and CDR2 SMNVEV (reference sequence). This CDR3 spans 16 amino acids. CDR3 sequence (DNA): TGTGCCAGCAGTTTATCGTGGGCTAGCGCATACAATGAGCAGTTCTTC. It translates to CASSLSWASAYNEQFF.

The V and J genes are TRBV29-1 and TRBJ2-1; 13 bases map to TRBD2. This CDR3 comprises 13 residues. Germline assignment: CDR1 SQVTM and CDR2 ANQGSEA. V dropped 6 bases and J dropped 8; count of bases not matched to a gene: 4. The CDR3 spells CSVRGTSGDEQFF. The CDR3 nucleotides are TGCAGCGTCAGGGGGACTAGCGGGGATGAGCAGTTCTTC.

V and J are TRBV15 and TRBJ2-3, with 9 bases that match TRBD2. This CDR3 comprises 15 residues. Germline trimming cut 0 bases from V and 4 bases from J; bases unmatched to any gene: 2. Germline CDR1 reads LNHNV; CDR2 reads YYDKDF (reference sequence). CDR3 nucleotide sequence: TGTGCCACCAGCAGAGATGGGACTAGCTCAGATACGCAGTATTTT. This sequence encodes CATSRDGTSSDTQYF. Looking up the rest from reference TRBV15 and TRBJ2-3 gives the full variable domain: DAMVIQNPRYQVTQFGKPVTLSCSQTLNHNVMYWYQQKSSQAPKLLFHYYDKDFNNEADTPDNFQSRRPNTSFCFLDIRSPGLGDTAMYLCATSRDGTSSDTQYFGPGTRLTVL.

The rearrangement joins TRBV18 to TRBJ2-1; 9 positions match TRBD2. The CDR3 has 15 residues. The ends lost 6 bases at V and 5 bases at J; junction bases unmatched: 8. The germline CDR1 and CDR2 sequences are KGHSH and LQKENI. The CDR3 nucleotides read TGTGCCAGCTCCTTCACTAGCGGGTTTGACAATGAGCAGTTCTTC. Its translation: CASSFTSGFDNEQFF.

There are a few counts of this clonotype. The J gene is TRBJ2-7, the V gene TRBV7-9, with a tentative D call TRBD2 (6 bases). This CDR3 is built from 16 residues. The germline V gene encodes CDR1 SEHNR and CDR2 FQNEAQ (reference sequence). Trimming took 5 bases from V and 0 from J, leaving 17 bases between them. The CDR3 nucleotides are TGTGCCAGCAGCGTTTCTAGCGCTACGAGCTCCTACGAGCAGTACTTC. It yields the protein CASSVSSATSSYEQYF. Combining the CDR3 with reference TRBV7-9 and TRBJ2-7 gives the whole variable domain DTGVSQNPRHKITKRGQNVTFRCDPISEHNRLYWYRQTLGQGPEFLTYFQNEAQLEKSRLLSDRFSAERPKGSFSTLEIQRTEQGDSAMYLCASSVSSATSSYEQYFGPGTRLTVT.

The chain links TRBV4-1 to TRBJ2-1; D ambiguous. CDR1 is MGHRA, CDR2 YSYEKL, per germline. Trimming left V 1 base short and J 9 bases short, with 10 bases between. This CDR3 has 13 amino acids. The CDR3 DNA follows: TGCGCCAGCAGCCAAGCTTCTCTGGGTGAGCAGTTCTTC. Amino acids: CASSQASLGEQFF.

The rearrangement links TRBV28 to TRBJ1-1; 7 bases agree with TRBD1. Germline lookup yields CDR1 MDHEN and CDR2 SYDVKM. CDR3 length equals 14 residues. Germline trimming cut 6 bases from V and 4 bases from J; bases unmatched to any gene: 8. The CDR3 DNA reads TGTGCCAGCAGACCGACAGGGACCGGCACTGAAGCTTTCTTT. Its translation: CASRPTGTGTEAFF.

CDR3 DNA sequence: TGCGCCAGCAGCACCGCCGGCCCGGGACAGGGCTCCTACGAGCAGTACTTC. Translated, it gives CASSTAGPGQGSYEQYF. The chain carries TRBV5-1 and TRBJ2-7; 9 positions match TRBD1. Trimming removed 4 bases from V and 0 bases from J; junction bases left unmatched: 11. CDR1 and CDR2 (germline): SGHRS, YFSETQ. This CDR3 spans 17 amino acids.

This clonotype has only a few counts. The chain recombines TRBV5-5 with TRBJ2-7; 8 bases are shared with TRBD2. Germline loops: CDR1 SGHKS, CDR2 YYEKEE (reference sequence). The CDR3 is 15 amino acids. V lost 2 bases to trimming and J lost 0 bases; unmatched junction nucleotides: 4. The CDR3 sequence is CASSFVAGGSYEQYF. For the CDR3, the DNA is TGTGCCAGCAGCTTCGTCGCGGGAGGCTCCTACGAGCAGTACTTC.

In DNA form, the CDR3 reads TGTGCCAGCAGCTCTAAATTCCCTGAGCAGTACTTC. Amino acids: CASSSKFPEQYF. The chain recombines TRBV7-9 with TRBJ2-7, with D unresolved. The V end lost 4 bases, the J end lost 7 bases, and 11 bases lay between the germline ends. Germline V CDR1 and CDR2: SEHNR, FQNEAQ (reference sequence). The CDR3 contains 12 residues.

A single count supports this clonotype. The rearrangement uses TRBV2 and TRBJ2-3, with unresolved D. The CDR3 has 14 amino acids. The germline gives CDR1 SNHLY, CDR2 FYNNEI. Trimming pared 7 bases from V and 1 base from J, leaving 12 bases between. Written as DNA, the CDR3 is TGTGCCAGCATGTTGGGGTGGGGCACAGATACGCAGTATTTT. Its protein product is CASMLGWGTDTQYF.

On this clonotype itself: A read error is possible here, since a much larger clone lies one base away. The chain employs TRBV5-1 and TRBJ2-1; D gene unclear. This CDR3 contains 14 residues. Germline CDR1 is SGHRS and CDR2 is YFSETQ. V was shortened by 0 bases and J by 1 base, with 5 bases between the two germline ends. CDR3 bases: TGCGCCAGCAGCTTGGGTGATTCCTACAATGAGCAGTTCTTC. Its translation: CASSLGDSYNEQFF.

This clonotype was observed a few times. CDR3 sequence (DNA): TGCGCCAGCAGTGAGTTGCGGGTCTCTAGGGAGCAGTACTTC. Its protein is CASSELRVSREQYF. V usage is TRBV10-2 and J usage is TRBJ2-7; perhaps TRBD2 as D (5 bases). Trimming stripped 1 base from V and 7 bases from J, with 14 bases between. CDR1 and CDR2 (germline): WSHSY, SAAADI. CDR3 length equals 14 residues.

This clonotype was observed a few times. J is TRBJ2-7 and V is TRBV4-1; 11 nucleotides line up with TRBD2. Unmatched junction bases numbered 7, after V lost 2 bases and J lost 4 bases. The CDR3 is 16 residues long. Per germline, CDR1 MGHRA and CDR2 YSYEKL. The DNA of the CDR3 is TGCGCCAGCAGCCAACCCACTAGCGGGAGAAGGTACGAGCAGTACTTC. The encoded protein is CASSQPTSGRRYEQYF.

This clonotype was seen more than once but under ten times. CDR3: CASSPTPGGEGGYTF. CDR3 sequence (DNA): TGTGCCAGCAGTCCCACCCCAGGGGGCGAAGGCGGCTACACCTTC. The chain uses TRBV12-3 or TRBV12-4 and TRBJ1-2, with 8 bases that match TRBD1. This CDR3 region has 15 residues. V was pared by 5 bases and J by 8 bases, with 13 bases of the junction left unmatched.

This clonotype was counted a few times. The gene calls are TRBV28 and TRBJ2-2, with 7 bases aligning to TRBD2. This CDR3 region has 16 residues. In germline, CDR1 is MDHEN, CDR2 SYDVKM. J gave up 5 bases and V 5 bases, and 11 bases lay outside the gene matches. The CDR3 DNA follows: TGTGCCAGCAGTCCGGCAGGGAAAGCGGGAACCGGGGAGCTGTTTTTT. It encodes CASSPAGKAGTGELFF.

The V gene is TRBV10-2, the J gene TRBJ1-5; TRBD1 might be the D (5 bases). The CDR3 is 16 residues long. CDR1 is WSHSY and CDR2 is SAAADI in the germline V gene. V shed 8 bases and J shed 0 bases, with 17 bases lying between them. In DNA form, the CDR3 reads TGCGCCAGCTCCAATCGGGGGGTCAGTAGCAATCAGCCCCAGCATTTT. It encodes CASSNRGVSSNQPQHF.

J is TRBJ2-3 and V is TRBV5-6, with D possibly being TRBD2 (6 bases). The CDR3 contains 15 residues. CDR1 SGHDT and CDR2 YYEEEE come from the germline V gene. V was trimmed by 3 bases and J by 6 bases, leaving 17 bases between them. The CDR3 is CASSSPSRGLDTQYF. The CDR3 nucleotides are TGTGCCAGCAGCTCTCCTAGCCGGGGGTTGGATACGCAGTATTTT.

The rearrangement links TRBV6-1 to TRBJ1-4; D is ambiguous. The CDR3 contains 13 residues. Germline values: CDR1 MNHNS, CDR2 SASEGT. Trimming removed 6 bases at V and 5 bases at J, with 10 bases between. CDR3 coding DNA: TGTGCCAGCAGCCCGGGCCAGAATGAAAAACTGTTTTTT. It codes for CASSPGQNEKLFF.

This chain connects TRBV5-1 to TRBJ2-3; the D gene is possibly TRBD1 (6 bases). The germline gives CDR1 SGHRS, CDR2 YFSETQ. The CDR3 length is 15 residues. V lost 0 bases and J 2 bases, leaving 10 bases between the germline ends. This chain's CDR3 is CASSLASGATDTQYF. CDR3 nucleotides: TGCGCCAGCAGCTTGGCCTCAGGGGCCACAGATACGCAGTATTTT.